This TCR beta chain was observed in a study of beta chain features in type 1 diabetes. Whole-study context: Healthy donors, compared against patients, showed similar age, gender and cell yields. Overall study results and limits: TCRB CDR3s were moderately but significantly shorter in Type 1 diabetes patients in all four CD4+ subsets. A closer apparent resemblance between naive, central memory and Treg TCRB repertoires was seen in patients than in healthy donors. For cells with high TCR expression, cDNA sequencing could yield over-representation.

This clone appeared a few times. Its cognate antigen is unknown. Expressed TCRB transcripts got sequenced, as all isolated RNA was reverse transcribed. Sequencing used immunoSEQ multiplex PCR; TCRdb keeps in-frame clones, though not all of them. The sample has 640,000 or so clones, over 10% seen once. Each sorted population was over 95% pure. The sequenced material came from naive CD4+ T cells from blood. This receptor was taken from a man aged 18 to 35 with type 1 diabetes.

The CDR3 nucleotides are TGTGCCAGCAGCTCGGGACAGGGGCGCTCACCCCTCCACTTT. Translation: CASSSGQGRSPLHF. V and J are TRBV7-8 and TRBJ1-6; 10 nucleotides line up with TRBD1. Trimming took 4 bases from V and 10 from J; bases not matched to a gene: 4. The CDR3 is 14 residues long. Germline values: CDR1 SGHVS, CDR2 FQNEAQ.